The T cell receptor beta chain described here comes from a study of T-cell reconstitution after alpha-beta-depleted transplantation in children. CDR1 and CDR2 from the germline V gene are SGHDT and YYEEEE. The CDR3 spans 15 residues. The V end was cut by 4 bases, the J end by 4 bases, with 15 bases between. This clonotype has at least ten counts. Antigen: not known. Study-wide results and caveats: Surviving thymic progenitors and recipient T cells were the source of high TCRbeta diversity at day 60 in some patients. Reportedly, roughly two months post-transplant, alpha-beta T cells arose from several hundred expanded graft clones. From newly produced T cells came most of the T-cell counts and diversity one year after transplant.

Unique molecular identifiers were used to barcode this TCRbeta library. TCRdb fed the PCR reads into MiXCR, producing one record per CDR3 protein. The data contain some 830,000 distinct CDR3 sequences, 15% to 20% of them singletons. Material: PBMCs, mostly from graft donor cells, obtained 360 days after TCRalphabeta/CD19-depleted stem cell transplant. The V gene is TRBV5-6, the J gene TRBJ2-1; D is perhaps TRBD1 (5 bases). The origin of this receptor is a male patient aged 10-17 years who had a stem cell transplant for acute lymphoblastic leukemia, so the T cells may come from the graft donor. Here the CDR3 reads CASSAGFDSYNEQFF. CDR3 DNA sequence: TGTGCCAGCAGCGCCGGATTTGACAGTTACAATGAGCAGTTCTTC.